This entry concerns a single T cell receptor (beta chain). Its target is not known. The junction departs from the called germline gene at one end, perhaps through a read error. TCRdb itself ran the RT-PCR reads through MiXCR, one entry per CDR3 protein. The data contain hundreds of thousands of distinct CDR3 sequences, around 8% of them singletons. The data stem from a study of response to subunit inactivated influenza vaccine. The CDR3 has 16 residues. The germline gives CDR1 SNHLY, CDR2 FYNNEI. Study-level results: The authors suggested that every seasonal influenza vaccination recruits few new T cells.

This specimen consisted of PBMCs from blood, obtained around 25 months after vaccination. This TCR was sampled from a man aged 50 to 69 who received an inactivated influenza vaccine. The chain couples TRBV2 to TRBJ2-2; either TRBD1 or TRBD2 may fit D (5 bases each). The CDR3 region is CASNEPPGPRGGELFF. The CDR3 DNA follows: TGTGCCAGCAATGAACCCCCGGGACCTAGGGGCGGGGAGCTGTTTTTT.